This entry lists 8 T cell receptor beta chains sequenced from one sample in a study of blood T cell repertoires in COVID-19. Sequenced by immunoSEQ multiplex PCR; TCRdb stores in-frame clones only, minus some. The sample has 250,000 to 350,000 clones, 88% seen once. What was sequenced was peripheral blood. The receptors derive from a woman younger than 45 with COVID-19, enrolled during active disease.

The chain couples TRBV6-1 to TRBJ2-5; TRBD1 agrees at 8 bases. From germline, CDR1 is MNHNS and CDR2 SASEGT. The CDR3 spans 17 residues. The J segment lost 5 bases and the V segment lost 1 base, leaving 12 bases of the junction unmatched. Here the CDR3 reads CASSEGGPTGEAETQYF. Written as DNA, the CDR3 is TGTGCCAGCAGTGAAGGGGGGCCGACAGGGGAGGCGGAGACCCAGTACTTC.

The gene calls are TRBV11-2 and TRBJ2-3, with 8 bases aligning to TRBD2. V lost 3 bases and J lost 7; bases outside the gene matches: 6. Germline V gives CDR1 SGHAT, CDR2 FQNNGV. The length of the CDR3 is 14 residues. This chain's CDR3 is CASSFVREVHTQYF. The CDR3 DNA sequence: TGTGCCAGCAGCTTTGTGCGGGAGGTGCATACGCAGTATTTT.

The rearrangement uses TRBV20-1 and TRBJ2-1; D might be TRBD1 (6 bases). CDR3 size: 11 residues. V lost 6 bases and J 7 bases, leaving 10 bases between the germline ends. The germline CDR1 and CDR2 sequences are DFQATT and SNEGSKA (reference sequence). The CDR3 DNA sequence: TGCAGTGCCCAAGACAGGAATGAGCAGTTCTTC. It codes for CSAQDRNEQFF.

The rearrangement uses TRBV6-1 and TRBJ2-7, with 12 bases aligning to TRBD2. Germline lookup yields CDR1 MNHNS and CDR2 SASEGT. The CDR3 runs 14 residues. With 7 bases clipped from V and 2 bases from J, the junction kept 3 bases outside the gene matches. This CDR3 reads CASTPSGRAYEQYF. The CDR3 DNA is TGTGCCAGCACCCCTAGCGGGAGGGCCTACGAGCAGTACTTC.

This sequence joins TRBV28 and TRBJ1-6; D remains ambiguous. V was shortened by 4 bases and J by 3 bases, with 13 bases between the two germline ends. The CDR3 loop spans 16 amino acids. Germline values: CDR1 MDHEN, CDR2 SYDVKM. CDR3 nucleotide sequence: TGTGCCAGCAGTTACCGGACTGTGGGCTATAATTCACCCCTCCACTTT. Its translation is CASSYRTVGYNSPLHF.

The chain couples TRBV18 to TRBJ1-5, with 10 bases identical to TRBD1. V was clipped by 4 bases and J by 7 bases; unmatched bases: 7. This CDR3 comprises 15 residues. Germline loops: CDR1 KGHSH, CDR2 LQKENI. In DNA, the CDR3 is TGTGCCAGCTCACTATCCGGGACAGGGGTGCAGCCCCAGCATTTT. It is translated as CASSLSGTGVQPQHF.

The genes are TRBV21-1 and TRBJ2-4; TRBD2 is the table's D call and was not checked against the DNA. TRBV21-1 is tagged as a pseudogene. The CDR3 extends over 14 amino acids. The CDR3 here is CASRKRVAKNIQYF. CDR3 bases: TGTGCCAGCAGGAAGCGAGTAGCCAAAAACATTCAGTACTTC.

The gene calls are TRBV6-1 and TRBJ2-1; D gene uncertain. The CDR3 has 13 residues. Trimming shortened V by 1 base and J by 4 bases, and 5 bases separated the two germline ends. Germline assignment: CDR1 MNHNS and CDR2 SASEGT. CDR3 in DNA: TGTGCCAGCAGTGAAGTACTATACAATGAGCAGTTCTTC. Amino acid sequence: CASSEVLYNEQFF.